One and the same sample provided the 5 T cell receptor beta chains below, sequenced in a study of tumor and adjacent non-tumor tissue in lung cancer. No cell sorting was done before RNA was extracted from the tissue. The normal lung tissue was taken more than 3 cm from the tumor edge. The library came from three nested PCR rounds adapted from ARM-PCR protocols. In TCRdb, the multiplex PCR reads were re-called with MiXCR into one record per CDR3 protein. The data contain 70,000 to 95,000 distinct CDR3 sequences, approximately 82% of them singletons. Sequenced sample: distant non-tumor lung tissue. Every receptor here comes from a man in his 70s with non-small cell lung cancer.

CDR3 in amino acids: CAISELTETEFF. The CDR3 DNA reads TGTGCCATCAGTGAGCTAACGGAAACGGAGTTCTTC. The chain couples TRBV10-3 to TRBJ2-1, with D unresolved. The CDR3 consists of 12 residues. From germline, CDR1 is ENHRY and CDR2 SYGVKD. With 2 bases removed from V and 14 bases from J, the gap between germline ends came to 13 bases.

As concerns this clonotype: A read error may account for a junction end that differs from germline. The chain uses TRBV6-4 and TRBJ2-1; 7 nucleotides match TRBD2. The CDR3 runs to 15 residues. The germline CDR1 and CDR2 sequences are MRHNA and SNTAGT. Here the CDR3 reads CASSRLEGLYNDQFF. DNA of the CDR3: TGTGCCAGCAGTCGGTTAGAGGGACTATACAATGACCAGTTCTTC.

On this clonotype itself: Germline is not matched at one junction end, which may reflect a read error. This chain connects TRBV29-1 to TRBJ2-1; 7 bases agree with TRBD2. The germline CDR1 and CDR2 sequences are SQVTM and ANQGSEA. The CDR3 spans 16 residues. The CDR3 sequence: CSVEEHASGIYNEQLF. CDR3 in DNA: TGCAGCGTTGAAGAACACGCTAGCGGCATCTACAATGAGCAGCTCTTC.

This clonotype was picked up one time. Since a much larger clone is just one base distant, this may be a read error. The V call is TRBV6-1, the J call TRBJ2-2; TRBD1 agrees at 8 bases. The V and J ends lost 7 bases and 7 bases, in that order; junction bases with no gene match: 8. Germline V CDR1 and CDR2: MNHNS, SASEGT. This CDR3 region has 14 residues. As DNA, the CDR3 is TGTGCCAGCAACAGGACAGGGAGTGGCGGGGAGCTGTTTTTT. Translated, it gives CASNRTGSGGELFF.

On this clonotype itself: A read error is likely, as this CDR3 ends without the conserved phenylalanine or tryptophan. CDR3 sequence (DNA): TGTGCCAGCAATTCCGGGTATGAGCAGTTCGTC. As protein: CASNSGYEQFV. The rearrangement joins TRBV6-5 to TRBJ2-1; no firm D call. Germline lookup yields CDR1 MNHEY and CDR2 SVGAGI. The CDR3 runs 11 residues. V shed 7 bases and J shed 8 bases, with 9 bases lying between them.